What follows are 17 T cell receptor beta chains derived from one specimen sequenced in a study of T cells in Graves' hyperthyroidism and ophthalmopathy. The source material, RNA transcripts, was used to amplify TCR beta CDR3 regions. The primer set for the first-round RT-PCR of the TCR CDR3 was HTBI. Each CDR3 protein is one row after TCRdb ran MiXCR on the multiplex PCR reads. The sample lists around 350,000 distinct CDR3 sequences, 15% to 20% occurring once. Specimen: blood. Every receptor here comes from a woman aged 25 to 45 with Graves' hyperthyroidism that later progressed to Graves' ophthalmopathy.

This clonotype came up many times. The chain joins TRBV19 to TRBJ2-3; 12 bases align to TRBD2. J was trimmed by 5 bases and V by 5 bases; bases with no gene match: 8. Germline V lookup: CDR1 LNHDA, CDR2 SQIVND (reference sequence). The CDR3 extends over 16 amino acids. CDR3 nucleotide sequence: TGTGCCAGTAGTGTTCCTAGCGGGAGGGCCGTAGATACGCAGTATTTT. Residues: CASSVPSGRAVDTQYF.

This sequence joins TRBV15 and TRBJ1-2; no firm D call. V lost 5 bases and J lost 4, with 20 bases in between. The V gene's germline CDR1 is LNHNV and CDR2 YYDKDF (reference sequence). The CDR3 is 16 amino acids. CDR3 sequence (DNA): TGTGCCACCAGCCCCGCTTCCCTCATGGGCGGCTATGGCTACACCTTC. It translates to CATSPASLMGGYGYTF.

V usage is TRBV6-2 or TRBV6-3 and J usage is TRBJ2-1; 8 bases line up with TRBD1. From germline, CDR1 is MNHEY and CDR2 SVGEGT. CDR3 length: 15 amino acids. V trimming: 5 bases; J trimming: 5 bases; junction bases outside the gene matches: 8. The CDR3 sequence: CASSAPGQGHNEQFF. CDR3 DNA: TGTGCCAGCAGTGCGCCCGGACAGGGACACAATGAGCAGTTCTTC.

The rearrangement uses TRBV29-1 and TRBJ2-1, with 10 bases matching TRBD2. The CDR3 runs 14 residues. The junction had 6 bases not matched to a gene; V was cut back by 3 bases and J by 7 bases. CDR1 is SQVTM, CDR2 ANQGSEA, per germline. The DNA of the CDR3 is TGCAGCGTTGAGGCTAGCGGGGGTTCTAATGAGCAGTTCTTC. Translation gives CSVEASGGSNEQFF.

The chain has TRBV27 and TRBJ2-7; the match to TRBD2 covers 12 bases. The junction had 7 bases not matched to a gene; V was cut back by 2 bases and J by 2 bases. The V gene's germline CDR1 is MNHEY and CDR2 SMNVEV (reference sequence). The CDR3 runs to 17 residues. CDR3 nucleotides: TGTGCCAGCAGTTTAGTGCTAGCGGGAGGGACTACCTACGAGCAGTACTTC. Amino acids: CASSLVLAGGTTYEQYF.

This clonotype was seen repeatedly, ten times or more. V and J are TRBV20-1 and TRBJ2-3, with TRBD1 matching over 11 bases. Per germline, CDR1 DFQATT and CDR2 SNEGSKA (reference sequence). This CDR3 has 15 amino acids. V was clipped by 4 bases and J by 3 bases; unmatched bases: 6. Written as DNA, the CDR3 is TGCAGTGCTACGTTTGGGACAGGGGGGACAGATACGCAGTATTTT. Protein product: CSATFGTGGTDTQYF.

This clonotype was detected ten times or more. The genes are TRBV5-6 and TRBJ1-2; no reliable D call. Germline assignment: CDR1 SGHDT and CDR2 YYEEEE. Deletions cut 0 bases from V and 6 bases from J, with 9 bases between. The CDR3 has 13 residues. CDR3 in amino acids: CASSLGVVDGYTF. The CDR3 nucleotides read TGTGCCAGCAGCTTGGGCGTGGTGGATGGCTACACCTTC.

This clonotype was seen repeatedly, ten times or more. The J gene is TRBJ2-2, the V gene TRBV2; D call uncertain. Germline loops: CDR1 SNHLY, CDR2 FYNNEI. The CDR3 consists of 14 residues. V lost 4 bases and J 1 base, leaving 7 bases between the germline ends. The CDR3 DNA reads as TGTGCCAGCAGTGGAACCGAGAACACCGGGGAGCTGTTTTTT. It is translated as CASSGTENTGELFF.

About this clonotype itself: Since a much larger clone is just one base distant, this may be a read error. The CDR3 nucleotides are TGTGCCAGCAGTGAGAGCAGAGACTCTAGGGCCAACGTCCTGACTTTC. Translation gives CASSESRDSRANVLTF. This rearrangement joins TRBV6-1 to TRBJ2-6; D is uncertain. CDR3 size: 16 residues. Germline loops: CDR1 MNHNS, CDR2 SASEGT.

At least ten counts were recorded for this clonotype. The chain carries TRBV27 and TRBJ2-1; 10 bases are shared with TRBD2. The CDR3 extends over 16 amino acids. The V gene's germline CDR1 is MNHEY and CDR2 SMNVEV (reference sequence). Trimming cost V 2 bases and J 5 bases; bases outside gene matches: 6. The CDR3 DNA reads TGTGCCAGCAGTTTAGGAGCGGGGGGGACAGACAATGAGCAGTTCTTC. Translated: CASSLGAGGTDNEQFF.

This sequence joins TRBV15 and TRBJ2-7; the match to TRBD2 covers 12 bases. Germline CDR1 reads LNHNV; CDR2 reads YYDKDF (reference sequence). CDR3 length equals 15 residues. The V and J ends lost 3 bases and 7 bases, in that order; junction bases with no gene match: 7. Here the CDR3 DNA reads TGTGCCACCAGCAGCCCCGGGACTAGCGGGTGGGAGCAGTACTTC. This sequence encodes CATSSPGTSGWEQYF.

This clonotype was counted at least ten times. The rearrangement uses TRBV6-2 or TRBV6-3 and TRBJ1-2, with unresolved D. This CDR3 is 14 amino acids long. V lost 8 bases, J lost 5 bases, and 18 bases lay in between. Germline CDR1 is MNHEY and CDR2 is SVGEGT. CDR3 protein: CASSRPAAQYGYTF. CDR3 bases: TGTGCCAGCTCCCGACCGGCGGCACAGTATGGCTACACCTTC.

This clonotype was recorded at least ten times. The genes are TRBV5-1 and TRBJ1-1; 8 nucleotides match TRBD1. Germline CDR1 SGHRS, CDR2 YFSETQ. This CDR3 comprises 18 residues. Losses at the gene ends were 0 bases for V and 6 bases for J; bases not matched to a gene: 16. CDR3 sequence: CASSLEPQGQGGPAEAFF. The CDR3 DNA reads TGCGCCAGCAGCTTGGAGCCTCAAGGACAGGGCGGTCCTGCTGAAGCTTTCTTT.

This clonotype has ten or more counts. V and J are TRBV6-2 or TRBV6-3 and TRBJ1-1; no clear D. The CDR3 consists of 10 residues. From germline, CDR1 is MNHEY and CDR2 SVGEGT. The chain's CDR3 is CKTTYTEAFF. The CDR3 DNA is TGTAAAACGACGTACACTGAAGCTTTCTTT.

This clonotype has a count of ten or more. The chain has TRBV20-1 and TRBJ1-6, with 10 bases matching TRBD1. Germline V gives CDR1 DFQATT, CDR2 SNEGSKA (reference sequence). J gave up 7 bases and V 3 bases, and 9 bases lay outside the gene matches. CDR3 length: 16 amino acids. The CDR3 DNA is TGCAGTGCTAGGAGGACAGGGGGAGTTTTGAATTCACCCCTCCACTTT. It translates to CSARRTGGVLNSPLHF.

The chain joins TRBV29-1 to TRBJ1-1; 11 bases agree with TRBD1. After removal of 7 bases from V and 5 bases from J, the junction contained 6 bases not matched to a gene. The CDR3 runs to 13 residues. Per germline, CDR1 SQVTM and CDR2 ANQGSEA. Here the CDR3 reads CSAPDRGRTEAFF. The CDR3, as DNA: TGCAGCGCCCCGGACAGGGGGCGTACTGAAGCTTTCTTT.

This clonotype has a count of ten or more. The chain couples TRBV7-8 to TRBJ2-3; D remains ambiguous. Germline CDR1 is SGHVS and CDR2 is FQNEAQ. The CDR3 covers 15 residues. Trimming shortened V by 0 bases and J by 0 bases, and 7 bases separated the two germline ends. The CDR3 nucleotides read TGTGCCAGCAGCTTAGCTGGGGTTAGCACAGATACGCAGTATTTT. Its protein product is CASSLAGVSTDTQYF. Drawing the rest from reference TRBV7-8 and TRBJ2-3, the complete variable domain is GAGVSQSPRYKVAKRGQDVALRCDPISGHVSLFWYQQALGQGPEFLTYFQNEAQLDKSGLPSDRFFAERPEGSVSTLKIQRTQQEDSAVYLCASSLAGVSTDTQYFGPGTRLTVL.